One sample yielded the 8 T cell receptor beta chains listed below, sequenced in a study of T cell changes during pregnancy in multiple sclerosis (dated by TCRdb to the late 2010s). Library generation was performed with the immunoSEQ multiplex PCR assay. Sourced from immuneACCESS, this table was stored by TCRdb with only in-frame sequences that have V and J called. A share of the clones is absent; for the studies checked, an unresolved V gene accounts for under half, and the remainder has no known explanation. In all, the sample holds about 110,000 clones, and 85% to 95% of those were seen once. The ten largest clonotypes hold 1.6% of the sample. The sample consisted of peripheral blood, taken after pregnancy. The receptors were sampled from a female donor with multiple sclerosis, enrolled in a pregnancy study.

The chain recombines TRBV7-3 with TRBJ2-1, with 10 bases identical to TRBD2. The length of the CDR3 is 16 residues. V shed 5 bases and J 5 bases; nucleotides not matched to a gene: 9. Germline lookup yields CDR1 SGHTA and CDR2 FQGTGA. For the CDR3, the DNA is TGTGCCAGCAGCCCGATCGGGACTAGCGTTCACAATGAGCAGTTCTTC. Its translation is CASSPIGTSVHNEQFF.

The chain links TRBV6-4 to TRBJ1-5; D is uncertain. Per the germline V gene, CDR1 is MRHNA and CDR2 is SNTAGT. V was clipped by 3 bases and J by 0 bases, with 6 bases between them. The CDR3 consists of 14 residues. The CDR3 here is CASSEEYSNQPQHF. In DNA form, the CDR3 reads TGTGCCAGCAGTGAGGAGTATAGCAATCAGCCCCAGCATTTT.

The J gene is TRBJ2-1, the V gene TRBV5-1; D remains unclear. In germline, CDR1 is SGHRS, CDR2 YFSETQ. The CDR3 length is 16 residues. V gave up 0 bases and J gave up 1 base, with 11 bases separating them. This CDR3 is CASSLVGSPSYNEQFF. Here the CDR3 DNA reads TGCGCCAGCAGCTTGGTGGGCAGTCCATCCTACAATGAGCAGTTCTTC. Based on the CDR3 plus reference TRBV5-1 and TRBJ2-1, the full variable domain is KAGVTQTPRYLIKTRGQQVTLSCSPISGHRSVSWYQQTPGQGLQFLFEYFSETQRNKGNFPGRFSGRQFSNSRSEMNVSTLELGDSALYLCASSLVGSPSYNEQFFGPGTRLTVL.

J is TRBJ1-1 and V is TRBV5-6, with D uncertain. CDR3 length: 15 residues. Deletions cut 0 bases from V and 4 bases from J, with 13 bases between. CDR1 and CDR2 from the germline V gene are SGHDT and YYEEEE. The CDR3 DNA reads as TGTGCCAGCAGCTTGGGGAGGTTTCGAGGCACTGAAGCTTTCTTT. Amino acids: CASSLGRFRGTEAFF.

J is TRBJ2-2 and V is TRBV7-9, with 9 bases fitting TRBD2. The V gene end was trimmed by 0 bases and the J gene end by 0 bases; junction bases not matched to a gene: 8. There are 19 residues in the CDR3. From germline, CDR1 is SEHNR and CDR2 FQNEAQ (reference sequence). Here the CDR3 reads CASSLADVAGASNTGELFF. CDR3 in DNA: TGTGCCAGCAGCTTAGCGGACGTAGCGGGGGCCTCGAACACCGGGGAGCTGTTTTTT.

CDR3 bases: TGTGCCAGCTCACCCGGGACTAGCGGGTCCTCCTACAATGAGCAGTTCTTC. Its protein product is CASSPGTSGSSYNEQFF. The rearrangement joins TRBV18 to TRBJ2-1, with 12 bases that match TRBD2. The CDR3 extends over 17 amino acids. J lost 0 bases, V lost 3 bases, and 3 bases had no gene match. In germline, CDR1 is KGHSH, CDR2 LQKENI.

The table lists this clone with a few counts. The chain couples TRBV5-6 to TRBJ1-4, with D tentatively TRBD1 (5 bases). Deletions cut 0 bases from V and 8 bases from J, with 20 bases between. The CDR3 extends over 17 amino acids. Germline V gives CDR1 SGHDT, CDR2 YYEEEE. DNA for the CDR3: TGTGCCAGCAGCTTGGGCTACGGGAGAAGGGACCGCGAAAAACTGTTTTTT. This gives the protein CASSLGYGRRDREKLFF.

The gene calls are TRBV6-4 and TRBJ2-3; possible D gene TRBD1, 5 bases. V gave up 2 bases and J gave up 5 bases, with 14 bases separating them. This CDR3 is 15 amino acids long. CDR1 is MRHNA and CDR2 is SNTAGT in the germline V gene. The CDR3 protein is CASSDPRTTGDTQYF. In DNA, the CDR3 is TGTGCCAGCAGTGACCCCAGGACCACAGGAGATACGCAGTATTTT.